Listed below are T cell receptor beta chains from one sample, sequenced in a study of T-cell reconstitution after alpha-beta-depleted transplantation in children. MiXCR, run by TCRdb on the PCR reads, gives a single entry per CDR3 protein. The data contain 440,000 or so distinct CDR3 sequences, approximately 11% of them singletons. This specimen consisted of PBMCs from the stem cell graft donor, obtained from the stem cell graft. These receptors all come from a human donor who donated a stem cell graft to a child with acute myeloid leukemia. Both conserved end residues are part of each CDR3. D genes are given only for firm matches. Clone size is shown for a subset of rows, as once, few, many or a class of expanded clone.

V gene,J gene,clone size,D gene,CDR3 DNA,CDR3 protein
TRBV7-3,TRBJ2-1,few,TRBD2,TGTGCCAGCAGCTCCCCTTTCCCGCCTAGCGGGAGGACAGACTCCTACAATGAGCAGTTCTTC,CASSSPFPPSGRTDSYNEQFF
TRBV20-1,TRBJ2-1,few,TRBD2,TGCAGTGCTAGGAGCGGGCGGGAGATGGTTGGGAATGAGCAGTTCTTC,CSARSGREMVGNEQFF
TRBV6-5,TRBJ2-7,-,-,TGTGCCAGCAGTTACAGCCGGCCGTCCCTCTCCTACGAGCAGTACTTC,CASSYSRPSLSYEQYF
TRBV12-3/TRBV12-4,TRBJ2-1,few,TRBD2,TGTGCCAGCAGTTTTGCTAGCGGGAGAGGGGAGCAGTTCTTC,CASSFASGRGEQFF
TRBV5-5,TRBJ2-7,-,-,TGTGCCAGCAGCCCGACTCGGGGCGAGCAGTACTTC,CASSPTRGEQYF
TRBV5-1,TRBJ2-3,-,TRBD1,TGCGCCAGCAGTTGGACAGGGAGTACAGATACGCAGTATTTT,CASSWTGSTDTQYF
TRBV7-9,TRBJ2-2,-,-,TGTGCCAGCCGGGACGTTGCTGGCGGGGAGCTGTTTTTT,CASRDVAGGELFF
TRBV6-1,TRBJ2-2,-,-,TGTGCCAGCAGTCGCGAGCGGATCGCCGGGGAGCTGTTTTTT,CASSRERIAGELFF
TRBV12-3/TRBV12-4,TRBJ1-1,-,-,TGTGCCAGCAGTTTACAGACGACGGACACTGAAGCTTTCTTT,CASSLQTTDTEAFF
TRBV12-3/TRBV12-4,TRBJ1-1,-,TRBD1,TGTGCCAGCAGTTTTACAGGGGGCTGGAACACTGAAGCTTTCTTT,CASSFTGGWNTEAFF
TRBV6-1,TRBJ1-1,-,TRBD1,TGTGCCAGCAGTCAAACCGGACAGGCGAACACTGAAGCTTTCTTT,CASSQTGQANTEAFF
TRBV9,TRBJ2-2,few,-,TGTGCCAGCAGCGTAGCCACAATGTCTCCGAGGGGCACCGGGGAGCTGTTTTTT,CASSVATMSPRGTGELFF
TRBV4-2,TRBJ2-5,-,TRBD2,TGTGCCAGCAGCCAAGAACCGCGGGGGGAGACCCAGTACTTC,CASSQEPRGETQYF
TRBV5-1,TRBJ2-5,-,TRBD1,TGCGCCAGCAGCTTGCCGGGACAGGGAGAGACCCAGTACTTC,CASSLPGQGETQYF
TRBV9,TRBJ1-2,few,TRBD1,TGTGCCAGCAGCGTAGCGGTGAACGACAGGGATGGCTACACCTTC,CASSVAVNDRDGYTF
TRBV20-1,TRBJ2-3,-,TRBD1,TGCACTGCAGAGCACACAGGGGGCCAGACAGATACGCAGTATTTT,CTAEHTGGQTDTQYF
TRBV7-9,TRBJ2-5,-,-,TGTGCCAGCTTTGGGACACAACACCAAGAGACCCAGTACTTC,CASFGTQHQETQYF
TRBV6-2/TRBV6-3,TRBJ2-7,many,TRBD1,TGTGCCAGCAGCCCGGACAGGGACTTCTACGAGCAGTACTTC,CASSPDRDFYEQYF
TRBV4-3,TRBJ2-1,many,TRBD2,TGCGCCAGCAGCCAAGATGCGGGACTAGGTAACAATGAGCAGTTCTTC,CASSQDAGLGNNEQFF
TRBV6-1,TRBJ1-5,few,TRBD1,TGTGCCAGCAGAGGGGACAGCTATAGCAATCAGCCCCAGCATTTT,CASRGDSYSNQPQHF
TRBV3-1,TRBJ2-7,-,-,TGTGCCAGCAGCCTTCGACAGAACGGCTACGAGCAGTACTTC,CASSLRQNGYEQYF
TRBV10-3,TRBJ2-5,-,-,TGTGCCATCAGTGGACTCCCGGGCAGCGCTGAACAAGAGACCCAGTACTTC,CAISGLPGSAEQETQYF
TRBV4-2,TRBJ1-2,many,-,TGTGCCAGCAGCCAAGTGGCGACAGACTCCTATGGCTACACCTTC,CASSQVATDSYGYTF
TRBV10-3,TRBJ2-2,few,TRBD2,TGTGCCATCAGTGAGTCGTTCATAGCGGGGGGCAGGAACACCGGGGAGCTGTTTTTT,CAISESFIAGGRNTGELFF
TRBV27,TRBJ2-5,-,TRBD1,TGTGCCAGCAGTTCCTATCTAGGGGGCACCAAAGAGACCCAGTACTTC,CASSSYLGGTKETQYF
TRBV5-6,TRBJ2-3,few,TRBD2,TGTGCCAGCAGCTTGGCCGGGACTAGCGGGGGGGTTGATACGCAGTATTTT,CASSLAGTSGGVDTQYF
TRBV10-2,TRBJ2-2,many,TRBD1,TGCGCCAGCCGAAACCGGGACAGGGGGCGGTCCGGGGAGCTGTTTTTT,CASRNRDRGRSGELFF
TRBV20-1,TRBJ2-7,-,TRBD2,TGCAGTGCCCCGACTATGACTAGCGGGAGTTACGAGCAGTACTTC,CSAPTMTSGSYEQYF
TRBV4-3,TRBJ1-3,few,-,TGCGCCAGCAGCCAAGACGCGGGGGTCGGAAACACCATATATTTT,CASSQDAGVGNTIYF
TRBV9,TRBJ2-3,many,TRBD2,TGTGCCAGTAGTATACCGGGAGGGGATACGCAGTATTTT,CASSIPGGDTQYF
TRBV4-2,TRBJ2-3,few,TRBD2,TGTGCCAGCAGCCAAGTACTAGCGGGAAGCACAGATACGCAGTATTTT,CASSQVLAGSTDTQYF
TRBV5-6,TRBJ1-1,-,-,TGTGCCAGCAGCTTGGAAGTCAGGGCTACTGAAGCTTTCTTT,CASSLEVRATEAFF
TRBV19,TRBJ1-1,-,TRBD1,TGTGCCAGTAAGCTACAGGGGGGGAGCGACACTGAAGCTTTCTTT,CASKLQGGSDTEAFF
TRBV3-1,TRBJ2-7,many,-,TGTGCCAGCAGCCCCGGCGGGGACGAGCAGTACTTC,CASSPGGDEQYF
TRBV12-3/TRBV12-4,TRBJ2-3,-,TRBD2,TGTGCCAGCAGAATGACTAGCGGGGTCCCAGATACGCAGTATTTT,CASRMTSGVPDTQYF
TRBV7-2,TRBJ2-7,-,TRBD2,TGTGCCAGCAGCCGCGGTCGGACTAGCTACGAGCAGTACTTC,CASSRGRTSYEQYF
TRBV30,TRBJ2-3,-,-,TGTGCCTGGAGTGTAATGCAGGCGGGAGATACGCAGTATTTT,CAWSVMQAGDTQYF
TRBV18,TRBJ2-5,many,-,TGTGCCAGCAGCCCTCCCCAAGAGACCCAGTACTTC,CASSPPQETQYF
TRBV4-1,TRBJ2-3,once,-,TGCGCCAGCAGCCATTTAGGATTCCTCGGCACAGATACGCAGTATTTT,CASSHLGFLGTDTQYF
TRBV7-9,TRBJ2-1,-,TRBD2,TGTGCCAGCGAAGGGGAAAGCGGGGGCTCCTACAATGAGCAGTTCTTC,CASEGESGGSYNEQFF
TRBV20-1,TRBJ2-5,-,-,TGCAGTGCTCCAACTGACGGGGCGGGAGAGACCCAGTACTTC,CSAPTDGAGETQYF
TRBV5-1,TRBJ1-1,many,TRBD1,TGCGCCAGCAGCTTGGCAGGGGGGGCCACTGAAGCTTTCTTT,CASSLAGGATEAFF
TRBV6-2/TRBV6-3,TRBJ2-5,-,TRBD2,TGTGCCAGCAGGGGGGGACTAGCGGGAGGAGAGACCCAGTACTTC,CASRGGLAGGETQYF
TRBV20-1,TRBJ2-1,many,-,TGCAGTGCTAGCTGGAGCGTATACTACAATGAGCAGTTCTTC,CSASWSVYYNEQFF
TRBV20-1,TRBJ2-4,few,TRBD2,TGCAGTGCTATGTCCGGGACTAGCAAGGCCAAAAACATTCAGTACTTC,CSAMSGTSKAKNIQYF
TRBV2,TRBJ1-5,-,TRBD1,TGTGCCAGCAGTGAAGGTTCGGGACAGGTCTTTAATAGCAATCAGCCCCAGCATTTT,CASSEGSGQVFNSNQPQHF
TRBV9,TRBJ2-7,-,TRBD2,TGTGCCAGCAGCGTTAGCGGGAGGGCCTACGAGCAGTACTTC,CASSVSGRAYEQYF
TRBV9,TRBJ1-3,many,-,TGTGCCAGCAGCGGACAGGTGGGCTCTGGAAACACCATATATTTT,CASSGQVGSGNTIYF